Listed below are T cell receptor beta chains from one sample, sequenced in a study of T cell responses to AZD1222 COVID-19 vaccine. The data were produced by immunoSEQ multiplex PCR, yet TCRdb's version contains in-frame clones alone and is incomplete. The sample lists more than 70,000 clones; just over 85% were seen once. This specimen was peripheral blood, taken on day 0 of AZD1222 vaccination. The source of these receptors is an adult in good health. Both conserved end residues are part of each CDR3. The D gene is left open where the match is weak. Part of the rows lack a size; the others show once, few, many or a class for expanded clones.

d_call clone_size j_call v_call cdr3_aa cdr3_nt
TRBD2 . TRBJ2-7 TRBV9 CASSVAGGFYEQYF TGTGCCAGCAGCGTAGCGGGAGGATTCTACGAGCAGTACTTC
. . TRBJ2-7 TRBV5-4 CASSLGIDPSYEQYF TGTGCCAGCAGCTTGGGAATCGACCCATCCTACGAGCAGTACTTC
. . TRBJ1-5 TRBV4-1 CASSQDFWDQPQHF TGCGCCAGCAGCCAAGATTTTTGGGATCAGCCCCAGCATTTT
. . TRBJ2-7 TRBV6-1 CASSEQYEQYF TGTGCCAGCAGTGAACAGTACGAGCAGTACTTC
TRBD1 . TRBJ2-7 TRBV7-9 CASSEGQGGSGEQYF TGTGCCAGCAGCGAGGGACAGGGGGGTTCAGGCGAGCAGTACTTC
TRBD2 . TRBJ2-3 TRBV15 CATSSWTSGSPDTQYF TGTGCCACCAGCAGCTGGACTAGCGGGAGTCCAGATACGCAGTATTTT
TRBD2 . TRBJ2-1 TRBV11-3 CASSGLAGPGHEQFF TGTGCCAGCAGCGGACTAGCGGGACCTGGGCATGAGCAGTTCTTC
TRBD1 . TRBJ2-3 TRBV7-8 CASSIGQGTSGGDTQYF TGTGCCAGCAGCATAGGACAGGGGACGTCGGGTGGGGATACGCAGTATTTT
TRBD2 few TRBJ2-7 TRBV16 CASSATGLASYEQYF TGTGCCAGCAGCGCCACGGGACTAGCGAGCTACGAGCAGTACTTC
. . TRBJ1-2 TRBV30 CAWTLNQGTYYGYTF TGTGCCTGGACTTTAAACCAGGGGACTTACTATGGCTACACCTTC
TRBD1 . TRBJ2-3 TRBV2 CASSAQGAPSTDTQYF TGTGCCAGCTCAGCACAGGGGGCGCCGAGCACAGATACGCAGTATTTT
. once TRBJ2-5 TRBV28 CASSFGTEKEETQYF TGTGCCAGCAGTTTTGGGACCGAGAAAGAAGAGACCCAGTACTTC
. . TRBJ1-2 TRBV30 CAWSSRGSPVGYTF TGTGCCTGGAGTTCTCGAGGCTCGCCGGTGGGCTACACCTTC
. . TRBJ1-2 TRBV10-1 CASSLDRNYGYTF TGCGCCAGCAGTCTAGACAGGAACTATGGCTACACCTTC
. . TRBJ2-1 TRBV28 CASRRDQLASSYNEQFF TGTGCCAGCAGGCGGGACCAACTAGCATCTTCCTACAATGAGCAGTTCTTC
. . TRBJ2-1 TRBV5-1 CASSSQGEQFF TGCGCCAGCAGCTCTCAGGGTGAGCAGTTCTTC
TRBD2 once TRBJ2-1 TRBV4-3 CASSQVATSGRNEQFF TGCGCCAGCAGCCAAGTTGCGACTAGCGGGAGGAATGAGCAGTTCTTC
TRBD1 few TRBJ1-3 TRBV5-8 CASSFLASGQGVRNTIYF TGTGCCAGCAGCTTCCTTGCCTCGGGACAGGGGGTTAGAAACACCATATATTTT
. . TRBJ1-1 TRBV28 CASSPAGGVNTEAFF TGTGCCAGCAGTCCCGCAGGAGGGGTGAACACTGAAGCTTTCTTT
TRBD1 . TRBJ1-3 TRBV5-5 CASRGQGSGNTIYF TGTGCCAGCAGAGGACAGGGCTCTGGAAACACCATATATTTT
. . TRBJ1-6 TRBV2 CASTVGGGALHF TGTGCCAGCACCGTGGGGGGTGGGGCCCTCCACTTT
. . TRBJ1-4 TRBV6-5 CASRKGGEKLFF TGTGCCAGCAGGAAGGGGGGGGAAAAACTGTTTTTT
. . TRBJ2-7 TRBV5-4 CASRPQSSYEQYF TGTGCCAGCCGGCCCCAGTCCTCCTACGAGCAGTACTTC
. . TRBJ1-2 TRBV28 CASSLGGGGVPWGYTF TGTGCCAGCAGTTTAGGAGGGGGAGGAGTCCCTTGGGGCTACACCTTC
TRBD2 . TRBJ2-1 TRBV7-2 CASSLGTSGRGEQFF TGTGCCAGCAGCTTAGGGACTAGCGGGAGGGGTGAGCAGTTCTTC
. . TRBJ2-2 TRBV15 CATSRDSPVSGELFF TGTGCCACCAGCAGAGATTCCCCGGTTTCCGGGGAGCTGTTTTTT
TRBD1 . TRBJ1-5 TRBV6-5 CASSSRQGGDQPQHF TGTGCCAGCAGTTCGAGACAGGGAGGGGATCAGCCCCAGCATTTT
TRBD2 . TRBJ2-1 TRBV7-3 CASSPGLANNEQFF TGTGCCAGCAGCCCGGGACTAGCGAATAATGAGCAGTTCTTC
TRBD1 . TRBJ1-1 TRBV2 CASSYDRGTEAFF TGTGCCAGCAGCTACGACAGGGGCACTGAAGCTTTCTTT
. . TRBJ2-7 TRBV19 CASSIVQGPSYEQYF TGTGCCAGTAGTATTGTCCAGGGGCCCTCCTACGAGCAGTACTTC
TRBD2 once TRBJ2-1 TRBV2 CASSETSAYNEQFF TGTGCCAGCAGTGAAACTAGCGCTTACAATGAGCAGTTCTTC
TRBD1 . TRBJ1-1 TRBV19 CASWQTGGGPEAFF TGTGCCAGTTGGCAGACAGGGGGTGGGCCTGAAGCTTTCTTT
. . TRBJ2-7 TRBV5-1 CASSIGQYEQYF TGCGCCAGCAGCATCGGACAGTACGAGCAGTACTTC
TRBD1 . TRBJ1-4 TRBV9 CASSPQDRPVFF TGTGCCAGCAGCCCCCAGGACAGGCCCGTGTTTTTT
. few TRBJ2-2 TRBV10-3 CAISESRDTGELFF TGTGCCATCAGTGAATCAAGGGACACCGGGGAGCTGTTTTTT
. . TRBJ2-1 TRBV28 CASSFLSGAGLYNEQFF TGTGCCAGCAGTTTTCTCTCTGGGGCGGGGCTTTACAATGAGCAGTTCTTC
TRBD1 once TRBJ2-7 TRBV18 CASSERDREAEQYF TGTGCCAGCTCGGAACGGGACAGGGAGGCCGAGCAGTACTTC
TRBD1 . TRBJ2-1 TRBV12-3/TRBV12-4 CASSQQGWAQFF TGTGCCAGCAGTCAACAGGGGTGGGCGCAGTTCTTC
. . TRBJ1-6 TRBV27 CASSADSRRGFSPLHF TGTGCCAGCAGTGCGGACAGCCGACGGGGTTTTTCACCCCTCCACTTT
. . TRBJ2-7 TRBV28 CASSLPNGGRDEQYF TGTGCCAGCAGTTTACCCAACGGCGGCAGGGACGAGCAGTACTTC
. once TRBJ1-6 TRBV28 CASRLGASYNSPLHF TGTGCCAGCAGACTCGGGGCCTCCTATAATTCACCCCTCCACTTT